The 32 T cell receptor beta chains listed next were all sequenced from one sample in a study of T cell changes during pregnancy in multiple sclerosis. Only in-frame clones appear in the TCRdb table, and some are missing; sequencing was by immunoSEQ multiplex PCR. Of approximately 17,000 clones detected, roughly 81% appear once; the ten largest clones hold about 9.1%. The sequencing here drew on CD8+ T cells from peripheral blood mononuclear cells, taken in the second trimester of pregnancy. These receptors all come from a female donor in good health, enrolled as a control in a pregnancy study.

The chain employs TRBV29-1 and TRBJ2-2; the D is unclear. The germline CDR1 and CDR2 sequences are SQVTM and ANQGSEA. The CDR3 sequence is 11 residues long. V was pared by 5 bases and J by 6 bases, with 7 bases between. Here the CDR3 reads CSVITAGELFF. The CDR3 DNA is TGCAGCGTTATTACGGCCGGGGAGCTGTTTTTT.

The rearrangement links TRBV5-6 to TRBJ1-2, with D unresolved. Germline V gene data show CDR1 as SGHDT and CDR2 as YYEEEE. Trimming left V 0 bases short and J 4 bases short, with 13 bases between. The CDR3 covers 15 residues. CDR3 bases: TGTGCCAGCAGCTTGGAAGGAGGGCCCCTCTATGGCTACACCTTC. This sequence encodes CASSLEGGPLYGYTF.

This clone has just one count. The chain links TRBV5-4 to TRBJ1-1, with TRBD1 matching over 7 bases. V shed 4 bases and J 4 bases; nucleotides not matched to a gene: 10. The CDR3 is 15 residues long. From germline, CDR1 is SGHNT and CDR2 YYREEE (reference sequence). CDR3 bases: TGTGCCAGCAGCGCGACAGGGAATTCGGGCACTGAAGCTTTCTTT. The encoded protein is CASSATGNSGTEAFF.

This clone appeared once. V gene TRBV2 combines with J gene TRBJ2-1, with TRBD1 as a possible D gene (6 bases). This CDR3 is 13 amino acids long. Trimming left V 10 bases short and J 4 bases short, with 14 bases between. Germline-derived CDR1 and CDR2 are SNHLY and FYNNEI. CDR3 residues: CAIPGQGYNEQFF. The CDR3 coding sequence is TGTGCCATCCCGGGACAAGGGTACAATGAGCAGTTCTTC. Based on the CDR3 plus reference TRBV2 and TRBJ2-1, the full variable domain is EPEVTQTPSHQVTQMGQEVILRCVPISNHLYFYWYRQILGQKVEFLVSFYNNEISEKSEIFDDQFSVERPDGSNFTLKIRSTKLEDSAMYFCAIPGQGYNEQFFGPGTRLTVL.

CDR3 loop: CASRQDLYSPLHF. CDR3 DNA sequence: TGTGCCAGCAGACAGGATTTATATTCACCCCTCCACTTT. The chain has TRBV2 and TRBJ1-6; D is possibly TRBD1 (5 bases). V was shortened by 6 bases and J by 8 bases, with 11 bases between the two germline ends. The CDR3 runs to 13 residues. Germline assignment: CDR1 SNHLY and CDR2 FYNNEI.

This chain joins TRBV4-3 and TRBJ2-1; 11 positions match TRBD2. The trim removed 1 base at V and 0 bases at J, leaving 5 bases unmatched. This CDR3 has 18 residues. CDR1 is LGHNA and CDR2 is YSLEER in the germline V gene. This chain's CDR3 is CASSQGLAGGLSYNEQFF. DNA of the CDR3: TGCGCCAGCAGCCAAGGGCTAGCGGGGGGCCTCTCCTACAATGAGCAGTTCTTC.

This clone was recorded only once. The genes are TRBV5-1 and TRBJ1-1; weak D call: TRBD1 (6 bases). Trimming left V 4 bases short and J 7 bases short, with 11 bases between. CDR1 SGHRS and CDR2 YFSETQ come from the germline V gene. The CDR3 has 12 amino acids. CDR3 coding DNA: TGCGCCAGCAGCATGGACAGTTTTGAAGCTTTCTTT. It codes for CASSMDSFEAFF.

The chain joins TRBV7-9 to TRBJ1-2; D ambiguous. This CDR3 spans 13 amino acids. V lost 1 base and J 0 bases, leaving 3 bases between the germline ends. From germline, CDR1 is SEHNR and CDR2 FQNEAQ (reference sequence). The CDR3 spells CASSLGANYGYTF. The CDR3 coding sequence is TGTGCCAGCAGCTTAGGAGCTAACTATGGCTACACCTTC. Combining the CDR3 with reference TRBV7-9 and TRBJ1-2 gives the whole variable domain DTGVSQNPRHKITKRGQNVTFRCDPISEHNRLYWYRQTLGQGPEFLTYFQNEAQLEKSRLLSDRFSAERPKGSFSTLEIQRTEQGDSAMYLCASSLGANYGYTFGSGTRLTVV.

This chain uses TRBV2 with TRBJ1-1; D is unclear. CDR3 size: 12 residues. The V and J ends lost 5 bases and 7 bases respectively, with 11 bases between them. The germline CDR1 and CDR2 sequences are SNHLY and FYNNEI. The CDR3 here is CASSFRSFEAFF. The CDR3 coding sequence is TGTGCCAGCAGTTTCCGGTCTTTTGAAGCTTTCTTT.

This chain links TRBV13 with TRBJ2-1, with D possibly matching TRBD2 (7 bases). Germline loops: CDR1 PRHDT, CDR2 FYEKMQ (reference sequence). The CDR3 length is 14 residues. The V and J ends lost 4 bases and 9 bases respectively, with 16 bases between them. CDR3 in DNA: TGTGCCAGCAGCTCCTATCGGGGGGCGGTTGAGCAGTTCTTC. Translation gives CASSSYRGAVEQFF. Variable domain in full (rest from reference TRBV13 and TRBJ2-1): AAGVIQSPRHLIKEKRETATLKCYPIPRHDTVYWYQQGPGQDPQFLISFYEKMQSDKGSIPDRFSAQQFSDYHSELNMSSLELGDSALYFCASSSYRGAVEQFFGPGTRLTVL.

The chain is built from TRBV27 and TRBJ2-5, with 10 bases lining up with TRBD2. J was trimmed by 4 bases and V by 6 bases; bases with no gene match: 5. This CDR3 spans 14 amino acids. Germline V gives CDR1 MNHEY, CDR2 SMNVEV (reference sequence). The CDR3 region is CASRSGGASETQYF. DNA for the CDR3: TGTGCCAGCAGGAGCGGGGGGGCGTCAGAGACCCAGTACTTC.

The sample holds a few counts of this clone. The same CDR3 also results from other DNA sequences found in this sample. This CDR3 reads CASSQGGNQPQHF. CDR3 in DNA: TGCGCCAGCAGCCAAGGAGGGAATCAGCCCCAGCATTTT. The genes are TRBV4-3 and TRBJ1-5, with D hard to call. Trimming removed 1 base at V and 4 bases at J, with 5 bases between. The CDR3 covers 13 residues. The V gene's germline CDR1 is LGHNA and CDR2 YSLEER.

This clone was counted a few times. The chain carries TRBV5-1 and TRBJ1-1; D is unresolved. The germline gives CDR1 SGHRS, CDR2 YFSETQ. This CDR3 contains 11 residues. V was clipped by 4 bases and J by 8 bases, with 9 bases between them. The CDR3 region is CASSRGQEAFF. DNA of the CDR3: TGCGCCAGCAGCCGTGGGCAAGAAGCTTTCTTT.

V gene TRBV4-3 combines with J gene TRBJ2-3; D is unclear. V was cut by 4 bases and J by 6 bases, with 14 bases left in between. The length of the CDR3 is 14 residues. CDR1 and CDR2 from the germline V gene are LGHNA and YSLEER. In nucleotides, the CDR3 is TGCGCCAGCAGCCCGACGTCGGTCGGGGATACGCAGTATTTT. Translating it yields CASSPTSVGDTQYF.

The V call is TRBV7-9, the J call TRBJ1-4, with 9 bases that match TRBD1. J was trimmed by 8 bases and V by 1 base; bases with no gene match: 8. From germline, CDR1 is SEHNR and CDR2 FQNEAQ (reference sequence). This CDR3 is built from 16 residues. CDR3: CASSLEADRGLEKLFF. In DNA, the CDR3 is TGTGCCAGCAGCTTAGAAGCGGACAGGGGCTTGGAAAAACTGTTTTTT. Full variable domain (rest looked up from reference TRBV7-9 and TRBJ1-4): DTGVSQNPRHKITKRGQNVTFRCDPISEHNRLYWYRQTLGQGPEFLTYFQNEAQLEKSRLLSDRFSAERPKGSFSTLEIQRTEQGDSAMYLCASSLEADRGLEKLFFGSGTQLSVL.

The chain has TRBV6-4 and TRBJ2-3; perhaps TRBD1 as D (5 bases). Germline V gene data show CDR1 as MRHNA and CDR2 as SNTAGT. CDR3 size: 14 residues. Between the trimmed V and J ends, which lost 5 bases and 4 bases, there was a span of 13 bases. The CDR3 region is CASSKGLAPDTQYF. For the CDR3, the DNA is TGTGCCAGCAGTAAGGGGTTAGCCCCAGATACGCAGTATTTT.

The chain uses TRBV27 and TRBJ1-5; tentative D call: TRBD1 (6 bases). CDR1 is MNHEY, CDR2 SMNVEV, per germline (reference sequence). Between the trimmed V and J ends, which lost 5 bases and 3 bases, there was a span of 11 bases. This CDR3 has 14 residues. The CDR3 loop is CASSATGTNQPQHF. The CDR3 DNA reads as TGTGCCAGCAGTGCAACAGGGACCAATCAGCCCCAGCATTTT.

The chain joins TRBV6-1 to TRBJ2-7; no firm D call. Trimming removed 3 bases at V and 0 bases at J, with 6 bases between. Germline lookup yields CDR1 MNHNS and CDR2 SASEGT. The CDR3 is 13 amino acids. The CDR3 here is CASSDGLSYEQYF. The CDR3 region has the DNA TGTGCCAGCAGTGATGGCCTCTCCTACGAGCAGTACTTC.

The genes are TRBV29-1 and TRBJ1-4; weak D call: TRBD1 (5 bases). Germline V gives CDR1 SQVTM, CDR2 ANQGSEA. The V end lost 5 bases, the J end lost 10 bases, and 23 bases lay between the germline ends. This CDR3 has 15 amino acids. The CDR3 bases are TGCAGCGTTTCCGCCCCTGACAGTGAACTTCGAAAACTGTTTTTT. Protein product: CSVSAPDSELRKLFF.

By sample share, this clone is medium-sized. The J gene is TRBJ2-5, the V gene TRBV4-3; tentatively, D is TRBD1 (6 bases). Per the germline V gene, CDR1 is LGHNA and CDR2 is YSLEER. Trimming left V 4 bases short and J 1 base short, with 13 bases between. CDR3 length equals 15 residues. The CDR3 nucleotides are TGCGCCAGCAGCCCCCGAGGGGGTACCCAAGAGACCCAGTACTTC. Protein: CASSPRGGTQETQYF.

The rearrangement uses TRBV23-1 and TRBJ1-2; D uncertain. TRBV23-1 is annotated as an ORF whose role is uncertain. The CDR3 spans 13 residues. Trimming cost V 5 bases and J 8 bases, with 15 bases left between them. This CDR3 reads CASSNQVGHGYTF. CDR3 DNA: TGCGCCAGCAGTAACCAGGTAGGCCACGGCTACACCTTC.

The chain joins TRBV30 to TRBJ1-6, with D perhaps TRBD1 (6 bases). The CDR3 runs 15 residues. The V gene lost 1 base and the J gene lost 10 bases, with 17 bases spanning the gap. In germline, CDR1 is GTSNPN, CDR2 SVGIG (reference sequence). In DNA, the CDR3 is TGTGCCTGGAGTGCCCCCGACAGGTTGAGATCACCCCTCCACTTT. Translation: CAWSAPDRLRSPLHF.

This chain links TRBV5-1 with TRBJ1-6; D might be TRBD1 (5 bases). Germline lookup yields CDR1 SGHRS and CDR2 YFSETQ. The CDR3 consists of 15 residues. Trimming stripped 0 bases from V and 16 bases from J, with 20 bases between. CDR3 in amino acids: CASSLAGGQGEALHF. CDR3 sequence (DNA): TGCGCCAGCAGCTTGGCCGGAGGACAAGGGGAGGCTCTCCACTTT.

The chain uses TRBV9 and TRBJ2-2; a possible D gene is TRBD2 (6 bases). V was clipped by 4 bases and J by 3 bases, with 13 bases between them. This CDR3 comprises 15 residues. Germline-derived CDR1 and CDR2 are SGDLS and YYNGEE. The CDR3 is CASSPSTGDTGELFF. In DNA form, the CDR3 reads TGTGCCAGCAGCCCCTCCACGGGGGACACCGGGGAGCTGTTTTTT.

The chain couples TRBV6-5 to TRBJ1-5, with D possibly being TRBD1 (6 bases). Trimming stripped 2 bases from V and 4 bases from J, with 9 bases between. This CDR3 contains 14 residues. CDR1 and CDR2 (germline): MNHEY, SVGAGI. The CDR3 here is CASSYRGGNQPQHF. DNA of the CDR3: TGTGCCAGCAGTTACAGGGGGGGGAATCAGCCCCAGCATTTT.

The gene calls are TRBV29-1 and TRBJ2-2, with TRBD1 identical over 7 bases. CDR1 and CDR2 (germline): SQVTM, ANQGSEA. V trimming: 4 bases; J trimming: 4 bases; junction bases outside the gene matches: 6. The CDR3 covers 14 residues. The CDR3 reads CSVVRGQATGELFF. Here the CDR3 DNA reads TGCAGCGTTGTTAGGGGGCAGGCCACCGGGGAGCTGTTTTTT.

This clone has more than one count but fewer than ten. The rearrangement joins TRBV4-2 to TRBJ2-6, with unresolved D. The germline gives CDR1 LGHNA, CDR2 YNFKEQ. The V and J ends lost 0 bases and 1 base respectively, with 7 bases between them. The CDR3 spans 16 residues. The CDR3 sequence is CASSQDVQSGANVLTF. CDR3 nucleotide sequence: TGTGCCAGCAGCCAAGATGTACAATCTGGGGCCAACGTCCTGACTTTC.

V is TRBV18 and J is TRBJ2-5, with D perhaps matching TRBD2 (6 bases). The CDR3 length is 15 residues. Germline values: CDR1 KGHSH, CDR2 LQKENI. Trimming stripped 2 bases from V and 0 bases from J, with 10 bases between. The CDR3 loop reads CASSPGGVYQETQYF. CDR3 in DNA: TGTGCCAGCTCACCAGGCGGGGTCTACCAAGAGACCCAGTACTTC.

V gene TRBV4-3 combines with J gene TRBJ2-3, with 7 bases lining up with TRBD2. Losses at the gene ends were 1 base for V and 5 bases for J; bases not matched to a gene: 15. This CDR3 has 18 residues. Germline V gene sequence: CDR1 LGHNA, CDR2 YSLEER. The CDR3 coding sequence is TGCGCCAGCAGCCAAGTTCTAGGAGGGGCGGGGGAAGGAGATACGCAGTATTTT. It is translated as CASSQVLGGAGEGDTQYF.

CDR3 bases: TGTGCCAGCAGCTTAAGCAGCACAGGGGATTATGGCTACACCTTC. Translation gives CASSLSSTGDYGYTF. V is TRBV7-3 and J is TRBJ1-2; 7 bases are a match to TRBD1. The CDR3 is 15 amino acids. The germline V gene encodes CDR1 SGHTA and CDR2 FQGTGA. With V trimmed by 1 base and J by 5 bases, 7 bases remained unmatched.

V gene TRBV27 combines with J gene TRBJ1-2; D is undetermined. V was shortened by 2 bases and J by 0 bases, with 10 bases between the two germline ends. Germline V gene lookup returns CDR1 MNHEY and CDR2 SMNVEV (reference sequence). The CDR3 consists of 15 residues. In nucleotides, the CDR3 is TGTGCCAGCAGTTTAGAGGGCTCTCCTAACTATGGCTACACCTTC. This encodes CASSLEGSPNYGYTF.

V usage is TRBV30 and J usage is TRBJ1-4; tentative D call: TRBD1 (6 bases). The CDR3 covers 14 residues. Germline V gives CDR1 GTSNPN, CDR2 SVGIG (reference sequence). V dropped 2 bases and J dropped 1 base, with 8 bases sitting between them. The CDR3: CAWSSRGTNEKLFF. CDR3 DNA sequence: TGTGCCTGGAGTTCCAGGGGAACTAATGAAAAACTGTTTTTT. The full variable domain, rest sourced from reference TRBV30 and TRBJ1-4, is SQTIHQWPATLVQPVGSPLSLECTVEGTSNPNLYWYRQAAGRGLQLLFYSVGIGQISSEVPQNLSASRPQDRQFILSSKKLLLSDSGFYLCAWSSRGTNEKLFFGSGTQLSVL.